Listed below are T cell receptor beta chains from one sample, sequenced in a study of T cells in Graves' hyperthyroidism and ophthalmopathy. TCRdb passed the multiplex PCR reads through MiXCR, listing each CDR3 protein once. The table includes some 460,000 distinct CDR3 sequences, approximately 15% detected once. The sample was blood. All receptors come from a woman aged 18-30 years with Graves' hyperthyroidism. Each CDR3 is given with its conserved first and last residue. Fields, in order: D gene, V gene, J gene, clone size, CDR3 length, CDR3 DNA, CDR3 protein. D genes are given only for firm matches. Only some rows state a clone size, as once, few, many or a class for expanded clones.

D gene: TRBD2
V gene: TRBV7-9
J gene: TRBJ2-7
clone size: many
CDR3 length: 15
CDR3 DNA: TGTGCCAGCAGCCCCTCTAGCGGGGGGATGTACGAGCAGTACTTC
CDR3 protein: CASSPSSGGMYEQYF

D gene: NA
V gene: TRBV5-1
J gene: TRBJ2-1
clone size: NA
CDR3 length: 14
CDR3 DNA: TGCGCCAGCAGCCTCCGCACAGCTGACAATGAGCAGTTCTTC
CDR3 protein: CASSLRTADNEQFF

D gene: TRBD2
V gene: TRBV13
J gene: TRBJ2-5
clone size: many
CDR3 length: 16
CDR3 DNA: TGTGCCAGCAGCATCGGACTAGCGGGACCAAAAGAGACCCAGTACTTC
CDR3 protein: CASSIGLAGPKETQYF

D gene: NA
V gene: TRBV15
J gene: TRBJ2-3
clone size: few
CDR3 length: 16
CDR3 DNA: TGTGCCACCAGCAGAGGGATCGGGGGAAGCACAGATACGCAGTATTTT
CDR3 protein: CATSRGIGGSTDTQYF

D gene: NA
V gene: TRBV6-5
J gene: TRBJ2-4
clone size: NA
CDR3 length: 17
CDR3 DNA: TGTGCCAGCAGTTCTCTCTTGGCAGACCTAGCCAAAAACATTCAGTACTTC
CDR3 protein: CASSSLLADLAKNIQYF

D gene: TRBD2
V gene: TRBV9
J gene: TRBJ2-4
clone size: NA
CDR3 length: 15
CDR3 DNA: TGTGCCAGCAGCGTACTCGGGAGGGCTGGGGACATTCAGTACTTC
CDR3 protein: CASSVLGRAGDIQYF

D gene: NA
V gene: TRBV9
J gene: TRBJ1-5
clone size: NA
CDR3 length: 14
CDR3 DNA: TGTGCCAGCAGCGGAGGGGGGGCCGTTCAGCCCCAGCATTTT
CDR3 protein: CASSGGGAVQPQHF

D gene: TRBD2
V gene: TRBV28
J gene: TRBJ2-7
clone size: many
CDR3 length: 15
CDR3 DNA: TGTGCCAGCAGTTCTTTTGGGACTAAAGGCTACGAGCAGTACTTC
CDR3 protein: CASSSFGTKGYEQYF

D gene: TRBD2
V gene: TRBV4-1
J gene: TRBJ2-7
clone size: NA
CDR3 length: 15
CDR3 DNA: TGCGCCAGCAGCCAGGGACTAGCGGGAGTTTCTGAGCAGTACTTC
CDR3 protein: CASSQGLAGVSEQYF

D gene: TRBD2
V gene: TRBV5-1
J gene: TRBJ2-1
clone size: many
CDR3 length: 16
CDR3 DNA: TGCGCCAGCAGCTCGGGTAGCGGGGGCCCATACAATGAGCAGTTCTTC
CDR3 protein: CASSSGSGGPYNEQFF